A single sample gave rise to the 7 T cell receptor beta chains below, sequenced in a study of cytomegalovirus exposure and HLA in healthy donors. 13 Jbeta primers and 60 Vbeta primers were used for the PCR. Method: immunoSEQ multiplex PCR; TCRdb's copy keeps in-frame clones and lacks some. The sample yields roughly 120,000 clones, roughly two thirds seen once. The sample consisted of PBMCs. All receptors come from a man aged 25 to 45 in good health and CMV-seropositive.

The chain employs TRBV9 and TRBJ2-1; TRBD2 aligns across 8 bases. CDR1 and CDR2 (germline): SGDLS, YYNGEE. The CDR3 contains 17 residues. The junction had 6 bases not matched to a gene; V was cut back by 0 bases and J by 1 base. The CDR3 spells CASSVGSGRSSYNEQFF. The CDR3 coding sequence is TGTGCCAGCAGCGTAGGAAGCGGGAGATCGTCCTACAATGAGCAGTTCTTC.

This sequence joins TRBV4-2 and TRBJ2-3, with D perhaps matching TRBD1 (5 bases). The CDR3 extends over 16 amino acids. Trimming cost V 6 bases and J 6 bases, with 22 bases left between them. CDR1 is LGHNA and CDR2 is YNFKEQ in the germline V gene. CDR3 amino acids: CASRRDSSLHGDTQYF. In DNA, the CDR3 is TGTGCCAGCAGACGAGACAGTTCTCTTCACGGGGATACGCAGTATTTT.

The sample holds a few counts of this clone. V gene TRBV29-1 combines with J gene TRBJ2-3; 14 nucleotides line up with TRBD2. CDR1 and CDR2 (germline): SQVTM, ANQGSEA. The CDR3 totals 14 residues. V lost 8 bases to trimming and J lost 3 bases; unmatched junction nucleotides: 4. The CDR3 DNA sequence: TGCAGCTCCGGGACTAGCGGGAGTACAGATACGCAGTATTTT. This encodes CSSGTSGSTDTQYF.

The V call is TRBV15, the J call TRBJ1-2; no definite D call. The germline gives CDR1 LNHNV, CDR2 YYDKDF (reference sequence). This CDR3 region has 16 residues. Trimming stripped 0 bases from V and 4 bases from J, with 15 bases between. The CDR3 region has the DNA TGTGCCACCAGCAGAGACGCAGGCTCTGATCTCTATGGCTACACCTTC. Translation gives CATSRDAGSDLYGYTF.

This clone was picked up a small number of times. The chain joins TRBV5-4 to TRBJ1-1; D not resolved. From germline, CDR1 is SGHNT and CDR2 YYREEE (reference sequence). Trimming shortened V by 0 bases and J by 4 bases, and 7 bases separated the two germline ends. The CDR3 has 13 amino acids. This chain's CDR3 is CASSLGGGTEAFF. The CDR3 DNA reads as TGTGCCAGCAGCTTGGGAGGAGGCACTGAAGCTTTCTTT.

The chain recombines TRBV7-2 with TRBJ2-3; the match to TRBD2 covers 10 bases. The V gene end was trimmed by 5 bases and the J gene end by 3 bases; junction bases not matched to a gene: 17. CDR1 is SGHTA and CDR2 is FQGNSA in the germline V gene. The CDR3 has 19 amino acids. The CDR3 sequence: CASSKKPSGSFSRTDTQYF. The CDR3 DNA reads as TGTGCCAGCAGCAAAAAGCCTAGCGGGAGCTTTAGCAGGACAGATACGCAGTATTTT.

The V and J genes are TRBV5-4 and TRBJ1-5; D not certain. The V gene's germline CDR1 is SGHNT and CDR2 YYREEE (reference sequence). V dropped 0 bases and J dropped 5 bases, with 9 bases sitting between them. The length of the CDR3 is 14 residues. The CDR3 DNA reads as TGTGCCAGCAGCTTGGACGGGGTGGATCAGCCCCAGCATTTT. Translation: CASSLDGVDQPQHF.